Presented here are 30 T cell receptor beta chains from one specimen sequenced in a study of T cell responses to AZD1222 COVID-19 vaccine. This table comes from immunoSEQ multiplex PCR, and its TCRdb copy is limited to in-frame clones, with some not included. Of roughly 100,000 clones in the sample, about 93% were seen once. The source was peripheral blood, collected on day 0 of AZD1222 vaccination. The receptor source for this set is an adult in good health.

The chain employs TRBV7-3 and TRBJ1-1; D gene ambiguous. Trimming removed 2 bases from V and 4 bases from J, with 14 bases in between. The CDR3 runs 15 residues. The germline CDR1 and CDR2 sequences are SGHTA and FQGTGA. Here the CDR3 reads CASSLVGGSGTEAFF. CDR3 sequence (DNA): TGTGCCAGCAGCTTAGTAGGAGGGTCCGGCACTGAAGCTTTCTTT.

The rearrangement links TRBV19 to TRBJ1-6, with a weak D call TRBD1 (5 bases). The CDR3 covers 14 residues. V lost 3 bases, J lost 10 bases, and 13 bases lay in between. Germline CDR1 and CDR2: LNHDA and SQIVND (reference sequence). CDR3 bases: TGTGCCAGTAGTATTGAAGGGACCGGATCACCCCTCCACTTT. It specifies CASSIEGTGSPLHF.

This clone is a singleton in its sample. V usage is TRBV11-2 and J usage is TRBJ2-7, with D hard to call. The length of the CDR3 is 11 residues. Per the germline V gene, CDR1 is SGHAT and CDR2 is FQNNGV. V was pared by 4 bases and J by 2 bases, with 3 bases between. CDR3 sequence (DNA): TGTGCCAGCAGCTCGCCCTACGAGCAGTACTTC. Protein: CASSSPYEQYF.

This clone has a handful of counts. The J gene is TRBJ2-1, the V gene TRBV6-2 or TRBV6-3, with D possibly matching TRBD1 (5 bases). This CDR3 has 14 amino acids. Germline-derived CDR1 and CDR2 are MNHEY and SVGEGT. V was clipped by 2 bases and J by 0 bases, with 5 bases between them. CDR3 loop: CASSYRGSYNEQFF. The DNA of the CDR3 is TGTGCCAGCAGTTACAGGGGCTCCTACAATGAGCAGTTCTTC.

The rearrangement links TRBV19 to TRBJ2-1, with TRBD2 identical over 7 bases. The V and J ends lost 1 base and 8 bases, in that order; junction bases with no gene match: 8. The CDR3 extends over 15 amino acids. In germline, CDR1 is LNHDA, CDR2 SQIVND (reference sequence). The CDR3: CASSIVGGSLDEQFF. The CDR3 nucleotides read TGTGCCAGTAGTATAGTGGGCGGGAGTCTCGATGAGCAGTTCTTC.

This sequence joins TRBV10-3 and TRBJ1-6; 7 bases align to TRBD1. The germline gives CDR1 ENHRY, CDR2 SYGVKD. This CDR3 has 13 residues. With 6 bases clipped from V and 8 bases from J, the junction kept 4 bases outside the gene matches. In DNA form, the CDR3 reads TGTGCCATCAGAGGACAGGAGCATTCACCCCTCCACTTT. Protein sequence: CAIRGQEHSPLHF.

This rearrangement joins TRBV3-1 (or the pseudogene TRBV3-2) to TRBJ2-6; D not certain. Trimming took off 1 base at V and 4 bases at J, with 5 bases between the two ends. Germline V gives CDR1 LGHDT, CDR2 YNNKEL (reference sequence). This CDR3 is 14 amino acids long. This chain's CDR3 is CASSQGFGANVLTF. CDR3 nucleotide sequence: TGTGCCAGCAGCCAAGGATTCGGGGCCAACGTCCTGACTTTC.

The rearrangement uses TRBV30 and TRBJ2-6, with no clear D. Germline CDR1 GTSNPN, CDR2 SVGIG (reference sequence). The CDR3 length is 13 residues. Trimming stripped 7 bases from V and 2 bases from J, with 9 bases between. DNA of the CDR3: TGTGCCTCAACTGTGGCTGGGGCCAACGTCCTGACTTTC. Its translation is CASTVAGANVLTF.

The chain has TRBV30 and TRBJ1-1; 7 bases are a match to TRBD1. This CDR3 region has 14 residues. Looked up from germline, CDR1 is GTSNPN and CDR2 is SVGIG (reference sequence). V was clipped by 2 bases and J by 2 bases; unmatched bases: 5. In nucleotides, the CDR3 is TGTGCCTGGAGTCGACAGGGTTTCAACACTGAAGCTTTCTTT. It encodes CAWSRQGFNTEAFF.

The chain employs TRBV7-9 and TRBJ2-7; no definite D call. The CDR3 spans 12 residues. CDR1 and CDR2 (germline): SEHNR, FQNEAQ (reference sequence). V lost 5 bases, J lost 7 bases, and 12 bases lay in between. DNA of the CDR3: TGTGCCAGCAGCCTAGAAGGGTTGGAGCAGTACTTC. Translating gives CASSLEGLEQYF.

This clone was counted only a few times. The chain links TRBV2 to TRBJ1-1; no firm D call. The germline gives CDR1 SNHLY, CDR2 FYNNEI. This CDR3 is 13 amino acids long. Trimming took off 6 bases at V and 1 base at J, with 9 bases between the two ends. The CDR3 DNA reads as TGTGCCAGCAGCGCCAAGGAGAACACTGAAGCTTTCTTT. It codes for CASSAKENTEAFF.

The chain couples TRBV14 to TRBJ2-7; TRBD1 agrees at 7 bases. The V segment lost 6 bases and the J segment 6 bases; nucleotides outside the gene matches: 5. The CDR3 length is 12 residues. The germline V gene encodes CDR1 SGHDN and CDR2 FVKESK. The CDR3 sequence: CASRKGQLEQYF. In DNA, the CDR3 is TGTGCCAGCAGAAAGGGACAGCTCGAGCAGTACTTC.

The chain couples TRBV5-1 to TRBJ1-1; the D is unclear. This CDR3 comprises 15 residues. In germline, CDR1 is SGHRS, CDR2 YFSETQ. The V end was cut by 6 bases, the J end by 6 bases, with 21 bases between. CDR3 in amino acids: CASTPGSGPLAEAFF. In DNA form, the CDR3 reads TGCGCCAGCACCCCTGGGTCCGGCCCTTTAGCTGAAGCTTTCTTT.

The V gene is TRBV6-5, the J gene TRBJ2-1; TRBD2 matches 8 bases. The CDR3 length is 14 residues. V gave up 6 bases and J gave up 1 base; unmatched junction bases: 2. Germline V lookup: CDR1 MNHEY, CDR2 SVGAGI. The CDR3 nucleotides are TGTGCCAGCAGGGGACTAGATTCCTACAATGAGCAGTTCTTC. Residues: CASRGLDSYNEQFF.

This clone was counted once. The chain couples TRBV10-3 to TRBJ1-6, with TRBD1 as a possible D gene (6 bases). V was cut by 4 bases and J by 10 bases, with 14 bases left in between. From germline, CDR1 is ENHRY and CDR2 SYGVKD. The CDR3 loop spans 14 amino acids. The DNA of the CDR3 is TGTGCCATCAGTGTTGGGGGGCTTGGATCACCCCTCCACTTT. Translated, it gives CAISVGGLGSPLHF.

The rearrangement uses TRBV5-1 and TRBJ2-7, with D hard to call. CDR1 is SGHRS and CDR2 is YFSETQ in the germline V gene. CDR3 length: 14 residues. Trimming pared 1 base from V and 3 bases from J, leaving 11 bases between. The CDR3 DNA is TGCGCCAGCAGCTTGTCAGGCGATTACTACGAGCAGTACTTC. Translating gives CASSLSGDYYEQYF.

This CDR3 is CASSLSAGGPGEQYF. CDR3 sequence (DNA): TGTGCCAGCAGCTTGAGTGCGGGAGGGCCGGGGGAGCAGTACTTC. The V gene is TRBV11-3, the J gene TRBJ2-7, with TRBD2 matching 9 bases. CDR1 is SGHNT and CDR2 is YENEEA in the germline V gene. This CDR3 is 15 amino acids long. J gave up 7 bases and V 3 bases, and 10 bases lay outside the gene matches.

V and J are TRBV11-2 and TRBJ2-7, with unresolved D. Trimming stripped 5 bases from V and 7 bases from J, with 15 bases between. Germline CDR1 is SGHAT and CDR2 is FQNNGV. CDR3 length: 13 residues. CDR3 region: CASSLGPLGEQYF. For the CDR3, the DNA is TGTGCCAGCAGCCTAGGGCCTCTTGGTGAGCAGTACTTC.

V usage is TRBV18 and J usage is TRBJ1-5; the D gene is possibly TRBD1 (5 bases). The CDR3 spans 13 residues. CDR1 and CDR2 (germline): KGHSH, LQKENI. V lost 5 bases, J lost 6 bases, and 11 bases lay in between. The CDR3 sequence is CASSSGRGQPQHF. The CDR3 DNA reads as TGTGCCAGCTCATCCGGGAGGGGTCAGCCCCAGCATTTT.

The chain has TRBV28 and TRBJ2-7; D not resolved. Germline V CDR1 and CDR2: MDHEN, SYDVKM. Deletions cut 11 bases from V and 6 bases from J, with 20 bases between. The CDR3 is 13 amino acids. As DNA, the CDR3 is TGTGCCTCACCATGGGTCCTACCCCTCGAGCAGTACTTC. Protein: CASPWVLPLEQYF.

This clone occurred once. V gene TRBV7-2 combines with J gene TRBJ2-2, with 9 positions matching TRBD1. Per germline, CDR1 SGHTA and CDR2 FQGNSA. The CDR3 runs 15 residues. V lost 1 base, J lost 4 bases, and 1 base stayed unmatched. The CDR3 sequence: CASSLGDRATGELFF. CDR3 coding DNA: TGTGCCAGCAGCTTAGGGGACAGGGCCACCGGGGAGCTGTTTTTT.

The V gene is TRBV4-1, the J gene TRBJ2-7; no definite D call. Germline V lookup: CDR1 MGHRA, CDR2 YSYEKL. This CDR3 comprises 13 residues. Trimming removed 1 base at V and 0 bases at J, with 4 bases between. Written as DNA, the CDR3 is TGCGCCAGCAGCCAAGTGGTCTCCTACGAGCAGTACTTC. This gives the protein CASSQVVSYEQYF.

The chain employs TRBV9 and TRBJ1-2; D possibly corresponds to TRBD1 (5 bases). The CDR3 covers 14 residues. In germline, CDR1 is SGDLS, CDR2 YYNGEE. Trimming removed 3 bases at V and 4 bases at J, with 13 bases between. CDR3 bases: TGTGCCAGCAGCGGCGCCGGGACTGCCTATGGCTACACCTTC. It is translated as CASSGAGTAYGYTF.

CDR3 sequence reads: CASSRLAGELFF. CDR3 DNA: TGTGCCAGCAGCCGACTAGCCGGGGAGCTGTTTTTT. This chain connects TRBV5-6 to TRBJ2-2; D is perhaps TRBD2 (6 bases). Trimming removed 4 bases at V and 6 bases at J, with 7 bases between. The CDR3 loop spans 12 amino acids. Germline V gives CDR1 SGHDT, CDR2 YYEEEE. Full variable domain (rest looked up from reference TRBV5-6 and TRBJ2-2): DAGVTQSPTHLIKTRGQQVTLRCSPKSGHDTVSWYQQALGQGPQFIFQYYEEEERQRGNFPDRFSGHQFPNYSSELNVNALLLGDSALYLCASSRLAGELFFGEGSRLTVL.

The rearrangement links TRBV6-5 to TRBJ2-7; TRBD2 might be the D (5 bases). CDR1 is MNHEY and CDR2 is SVGAGI in the germline V gene. The CDR3 covers 13 residues. V gave up 5 bases and J gave up 3 bases, with 11 bases separating them. In nucleotides, the CDR3 is TGTGCCAGCAGTCTTGGGGAGTACTACGAGCAGTACTTC. Translation: CASSLGEYYEQYF.

V usage is TRBV27 and J usage is TRBJ1-2; 7 bases match TRBD1. Germline V CDR1 and CDR2: MNHEY, SMNVEV (reference sequence). With V trimmed by 4 bases and J by 2 bases, 7 bases remained unmatched. The CDR3 has 15 amino acids. The CDR3 DNA reads as TGTGCCAGCAGTTACGCGTTGGGACAGAACTATGGCTACACCTTC. Amino acids: CASSYALGQNYGYTF.

J is TRBJ2-1 and V is TRBV25-1; D gene unclear. CDR1 is MGHDK, CDR2 SYGVNS, per germline. The CDR3 spans 11 residues. V was clipped by 4 bases and J by 3 bases, with 1 base between them. CDR3 loop: CASSVYNEQFF. CDR3 nucleotides: TGTGCCAGCAGTGTCTACAATGAGCAGTTCTTC. The full variable domain, rest sourced from reference TRBV25-1 and TRBJ2-1, is EADIYQTPRYLVIGTGKKITLECSQTMGHDKMYWYQQDPGMELHLIHYSYGVNSTEKGDLSSESTVSRIRTEHFPLTLESARPSHTSQYLCASSVYNEQFFGPGTRLTVL.

J is TRBJ1-5 and V is TRBV5-1; 9 bases are shared with TRBD1. Germline trimming cut 4 bases from V and 1 base from J; bases unmatched to any gene: 3. Looked up from germline, CDR1 is SGHRS and CDR2 is YFSETQ. The CDR3 has 15 amino acids. As DNA, the CDR3 is TGCGCCAGCAGCCCGACAGGGGGAAGCAATCAGCCCCAGCATTTT. Residues: CASSPTGGSNQPQHF.

This clone came up once. This chain uses TRBV3-1 (or the pseudogene TRBV3-2) with TRBJ2-5; TRBD1 might be the D (6 bases). The CDR3 is made up of 14 amino acids. V was clipped by 1 base and J by 4 bases, with 10 bases between them. Germline loops: CDR1 LGHDT, CDR2 YNNKEL (reference sequence). This chain's CDR3 is CASSQGGRLETQYF. Written as DNA, the CDR3 is TGTGCCAGCAGCCAAGGGGGGCGCCTAGAGACCCAGTACTTC.

This chain links TRBV6-1 with TRBJ1-5; D perhaps matches TRBD1 (5 bases). Germline loops: CDR1 MNHNS, CDR2 SASEGT. V lost 3 bases and J lost 7, with 10 bases in between. This CDR3 spans 13 amino acids. The CDR3 loop is CASSDREGQPQHF. CDR3 in DNA: TGTGCCAGCAGTGACAGGGAGGGACAGCCCCAGCATTTT.